This T cell receptor beta chain was identified in a study of blood T cell repertoires in COVID-19. Followed longitudinally, the Seattle patients had been enrolled during active infection. This CDR3 has 16 amino acids. Germline V gene data show CDR1 as ENHRY and CDR2 as SYGVKD. Trimming cost V 3 bases and J 8 bases; bases outside gene matches: 10. TCRdb's table, derived via immunoSEQ multiplex PCR, lists solely in-frame clones and lacks some. The sample records some 390,000 clones, 80% to 90% being singletons. The chain is built from TRBV10-3 and TRBJ1-6; 7 bases line up with TRBD1. The TCR was taken from a woman aged 55-69 years with COVID-19, enrolled during active disease. The sample comprised peripheral blood. The CDR3 bases are TGTGCCATCAGTGATCGAACAGGGGTTGTAGATTCACCCCTCCACTTT. This translates into CAISDRTGVVDSPLHF.